A few counts support the clone carrying this T cell receptor beta chain. The antigen is undetermined. V dropped 4 bases and J dropped 5 bases, with 6 bases sitting between them. This CDR3 has 10 residues. The V gene's germline CDR1 is SQVTM and CDR2 ANQGSEA. This entry comes from a study of radiation and T cells in renal cell carcinoma. Data came from immunoSEQ multiplex PCR; TCRdb stores just in-frame clones and leaves some out. The sample records more than 95,000 clones, around 80% being singletons. Regarding time point: baseline pretreatment blood. Sample treatment: 15 Gy SBRT to primary tumor, nephrectomy 4 weeks later. Blood was sampled at baseline, 2 weeks and 4 weeks after SBRT. Study-level points and caveats: In blood, top tumor clones expanded by 2 weeks, shrinking by 4.

Sequenced here: blood, sampled from a patient whose treatment included radiotherapy and nephrectomy. The rearrangement uses TRBV29-1 and TRBJ2-7; D is unresolved. This receptor was taken from a woman aged 55-75 years with renal cell carcinoma. CDR3 DNA: TGCAGCGTTGGGGGAAACGAGCAGTACTTC. As protein: CSVGGNEQYF.